This TCR beta chain was profiled in a study of CD8 T cells in ankylosing spondylitis. This clonotype showed up just a few times. What it binds is unknown. The CDR3 is made up of 14 amino acids. Looked up from germline, CDR1 is LGHNA and CDR2 is YSLEER. Trimming took off 2 bases at V and 8 bases at J, with 15 bases between the two ends. MiXCR, applied by TCRdb to the 5' RACE reads, yields one record per CDR3 protein. This table holds some 840,000 distinct CDR3 sequences, 10% to 15% found once. Study-wide findings and caveats: A TCR beta motif of roughly 8 highly homologous variants seemed to mark ankylosing spondylitis blood.

Sequenced sample: blood, either unsorted or a sorted T cell fraction (not recorded which). The chain carries TRBV4-3 and TRBJ1-2; D may be TRBD1 (6 bases). This sequence was found in a male donor with ankylosing spondylitis. DNA of the CDR3: TGCGCCAGCAGCCAAAGACAGGTCGGGAGCGGCTACACCTTC. Translation gives CASSQRQVGSGYTF.